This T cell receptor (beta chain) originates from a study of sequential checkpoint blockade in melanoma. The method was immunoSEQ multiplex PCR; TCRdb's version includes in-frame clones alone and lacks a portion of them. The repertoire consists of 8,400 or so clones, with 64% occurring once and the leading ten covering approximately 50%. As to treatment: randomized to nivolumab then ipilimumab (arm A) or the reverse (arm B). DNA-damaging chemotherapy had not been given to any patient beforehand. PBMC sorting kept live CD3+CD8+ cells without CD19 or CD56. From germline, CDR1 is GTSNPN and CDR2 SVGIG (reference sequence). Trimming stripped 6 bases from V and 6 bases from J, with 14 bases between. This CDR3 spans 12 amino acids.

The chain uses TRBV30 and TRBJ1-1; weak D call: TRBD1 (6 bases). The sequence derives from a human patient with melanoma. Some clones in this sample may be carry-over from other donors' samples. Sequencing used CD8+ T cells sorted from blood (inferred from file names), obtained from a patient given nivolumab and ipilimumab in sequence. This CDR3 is CACTGMRAEAFF. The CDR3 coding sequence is TGTGCCTGCACAGGGATGAGGGCTGAAGCTTTCTTT.